Listed below are T cell receptor beta chains from one sample, sequenced in a study of blood T cells in healthy people across ages. TCRdb itself ran the 5' RACE reads through MiXCR, one entry per CDR3 protein. Here the sample spans around 990,000 distinct CDR3 sequences, 35% to 40% being singletons. Sequenced material: blood. These receptors were taken from a man younger than 30 in good health. CDR3s include the opening cysteine and the closing phenylalanine or tryptophan. D genes are given only for firm matches. Rows give clone size only sometimes, using once, few, many, or a class for an expanded clone.

clone_size,cdr3_length,v_call,j_call,d_call,cdr3_nt,cdr3_aa
NA,13,TRBV5-6,TRBJ2-1,NA,TGTGCCAGCAGACAGGATATCTACAATGAGCAGTTCTTC,CASRQDIYNEQFF
NA,15,TRBV24-1,TRBJ2-5,TRBD2,TGTGCCACTAGTGATCCAGCGGGAGTTGTGAAGACCCAGTACTTC,CATSDPAGVVKTQYF
many,13,TRBV7-2,TRBJ1-5,NA,TGTGCCAGCAGTTTTAGGGGCAATCAGCCCCAGCATTTT,CASSFRGNQPQHF
NA,10,TRBV29-1,TRBJ2-1,NA,TGCAGCGTTGAAGCTGGGTTCGGGTTCTTC,CSVEAGFGFF
NA,17,TRBV20-1,TRBJ2-1,TRBD2,TGCAGTGCTAGACCTGGCGGGGGGTCAAGCTCCTACAATGAGCAGTTCTTC,CSARPGGGSSSYNEQFF
few,15,TRBV20-1,TRBJ2-3,TRBD2,TGCAGTGCTCCCCAGCTAGCGGTTAGCACAGATACGCAGTATTTT,CSAPQLAVSTDTQYF
NA,14,TRBV12-3/TRBV12-4,TRBJ1-4,NA,TGTGCCAGCAGTGTCGCAGGGAGTAGTGAAAAACTGTTTTTT,CASSVAGSSEKLFF
few,17,TRBV4-1,TRBJ2-1,TRBD2,TGCGCCAGCAGCCAAGATTTCCCTAGCGGGGGGGTCACTGAGCAGTTCTTC,CASSQDFPSGGVTEQFF
NA,13,TRBV20-1,TRBJ2-2,NA,TGCAGTGCTAGAGGGGTAGGGGCCGGGGAGCTGTTTTTT,CSARGVGAGELFF
NA,11,TRBV14,TRBJ1-4,TRBD1,TGTGCCAGCAGCCCCGGACAGGAACTGTTTTTT,CASSPGQELFF
NA,15,TRBV12-3/TRBV12-4,TRBJ2-3,NA,TGTGCCAGCAGTTTTCCTCAGGGGAAGGCAGATACGCAGTATTTT,CASSFPQGKADTQYF
few,12,TRBV11-2,TRBJ2-7,NA,TGTGCCAGCAGCTTGGGAATGAATGAGCAGTACTTC,CASSLGMNEQYF
NA,14,TRBV12-3/TRBV12-4,TRBJ1-4,NA,TGTGCCAGCAGTCGGGAGAGGGCGTTCGTAAAACTGTTTTTT,CASSRERAFVKLFF
NA,15,TRBV7-9,TRBJ1-1,NA,TGTGCCAGCAGCTCCGAACTAAGGGGCCACACTGAAGCTTTCTTT,CASSSELRGHTEAFF
NA,14,TRBV7-7,TRBJ2-2,NA,TGTGCTAGCAGCTTAGGGGTTGGAACCGGGGAGCTGTTTTTT,CASSLGVGTGELFF
few,18,TRBV4-1,TRBJ1-5,NA,TGCGCCAGCAGCCAAGATGTGAAGGGACAAATTAGCAATCAGCCCCAGCATTTT,CASSQDVKGQISNQPQHF
NA,15,TRBV7-8,TRBJ1-2,TRBD1,TGTGCCAGCAGCCCGGACAGGAGTATTAACTATGGCTACACCTTC,CASSPDRSINYGYTF
NA,13,TRBV20-1,TRBJ2-3,NA,TGCAGTGCTAGTAAGCTAGCCACAGATACGCAGTATTTT,CSASKLATDTQYF
few,14,TRBV6-1,TRBJ2-7,NA,TGTGCCAGCAGTGAACTAGCGCACTCCTACGAGCAGTACTTC,CASSELAHSYEQYF
NA,14,TRBV2,TRBJ2-5,NA,TGTGCCAGCAGTGAAGCGCTTCAGGGTAATGAGCAGTACTTC,CASSEALQGNEQYF
few,14,TRBV9,TRBJ2-5,NA,TGTGCCAGCAGCGTACAGAGGGAATCGGAGACCCAGTACTTC,CASSVQRESETQYF